This T cell receptor beta chain was captured by sequencing in a study of blood T cell repertoires in COVID-19. Method: immunoSEQ multiplex PCR; TCRdb's copy keeps in-frame clones and lacks some. The repertoire holds 450,000 to 500,000 clones, with approximately 90% as singletons. CDR1 and CDR2 (germline): SGHAT, FQNNGV. The CDR3 is 15 residues long. V lost 4 bases, J lost 3 bases, and 4 bases stayed unmatched. Participants were aged roughly 18 to 89 years from around 24 US areas. The V call is TRBV11-2, the J call TRBJ1-3; 9 bases match TRBD1. Sequenced material: PBMCs or T cells enriched from blood (not recorded which). The sequence came from a woman between 18 and 29 years old who had recovered from COVID-19. The CDR3 region has the DNA TGTGCCAGCAGCTCTGACAGGGGGGTTGGAAACACCATATATTTT. Translating gives CASSSDRGVGNTIYF.